This T cell receptor (beta chain) was recorded in a study of T cell repertoires in cytomegalovirus infection. Study-level information: Selection of CMV epitopes for the study included recently identified HLA-C-restricted and well-studied HLA-B-restricted ones. Signatures in public TCR beta sequences pointed to both CMV infection and matching HLA type.

The CDR3 consists of 16 residues. Germline V gene data show CDR1 as SQVTM and CDR2 as ANQGSEA. V gave up 4 bases and J gave up 6 bases, with 21 bases separating them. In TCRdb, the reads were re-called with MiXCR into one record per CDR3 protein. The sample holds hundreds of thousands of distinct CDR3 sequences; approximately 32% are singletons and the top ten take 20%. About this clonotype itself: As yet, its antigen is unknown.

General study results and limits: The cumulative frequency of public TCR beta families distinguished individuals who carried CMV together with the relevant HLA. The study found HLA-C-restricted CMV-specific TCR beta clonotypes dominating the ex vivo response.

The gene calls are TRBV29-1 and TRBJ2-2; TRBD1 might be the D (6 bases). This specimen was cultured PBMCs, taken from culture after CMV antigen stimulation. This sequence originates from a human donor in good health (CMV status not recorded). Some clones in this sample may be carry-over from other donors' samples. CDR3 amino acids: CSVGKDWTATAGELFF. Written as DNA, the CDR3 is TGCAGCGTTGGGAAGGACTGGACAGCCACGGCCGGGGAGCTGTTTTTT.